The clone carrying this TCR beta chain is labeled medium-sized. There were 200,000 CFSE-labeled responder cells plated together with 200,000 irradiated, violet-dye-labeled stimulator cells. This sample stems from a study of graft-versus-host responses after intestinal transplantation. Background on the study: All of the recipients had induction that used anti-thymocyte globulin, then tacrolimus and steroids for about 3 years. Findings and caveats of the study: GvH clonotypes were identified within recipient marrow, with a subset emerging first in ileum or blood.

TCRdb keeps only in-frame clones here, not all; method: immunoSEQ multiplex PCR. The sample shows thousands of clones, about 30% of them seen only once. Trimming removed 7 bases from V and 4 bases from J; junction bases left unmatched: 8. This CDR3 has 13 residues. The V gene's germline CDR1 is SGHNT and CDR2 YYREEE (reference sequence). J is TRBJ2-7 and V is TRBV5-4; 7 positions agree with TRBD2. The clonotype comes from a human patient who was an organ donor for intestinal transplantation. Sequenced material: alloreactive CD8+ T cells from a mixed lymphocyte reaction culture, taken before transplantation. The subset denotes: CFSE-low proliferating T cells sorted from roughly six-day pre-transplant mixed lymphocyte reaction (GvH or HvG direction). The CDR3 reads CASSPRGGYEQYF. The CDR3 coding sequence is TGTGCCAGCTCCCCCCGGGGAGGGTACGAGCAGTACTTC.